This passage covers 28 T cell receptor beta chains from one sample sequenced in a study of TIL therapy for anti-PD-1-resistant metastatic lung cancer. The libraries were made with immunoSEQ v3. Profiling relied on immunoSEQ multiplex PCR, and the TCRdb table lists in-frame clones only, not all of them. The sample holds over 20,000 clones, 55% to 80% seen once. The time point here: pre-treatment sample, taken before nivolumab and TIL therapy. Pleural nodules or supraclavicular lymph nodes made up most of the excised metastases sampled. Specimen: tumor tissue, collected at baseline. These receptors were collected from a person aged 25-79 years with non-small cell lung cancer.

This chain joins TRBV5-1 and TRBJ1-1; 10 bases line up with TRBD1. The CDR3 has 15 residues. Germline CDR1 reads SGHRS; CDR2 reads YFSETQ. The trim removed 4 bases at V and 1 base at J, leaving 4 bases unmatched. The CDR3 loop reads CASSETGGWNTEAFF. As DNA, the CDR3 is TGCGCCAGCAGCGAGACAGGGGGCTGGAACACTGAAGCTTTCTTT.

The chain is built from TRBV5-5 and TRBJ1-1; 10 bases line up with TRBD1. This CDR3 is built from 15 residues. V was pared by 0 bases and J by 4 bases, with 3 bases of the junction left unmatched. In germline, CDR1 is SGHKS, CDR2 YYEKEE (reference sequence). This CDR3 is CASSLVGTGVTEAFF. CDR3 coding DNA: TGTGCCAGCAGCTTGGTCGGGACAGGGGTCACTGAAGCTTTCTTT.

The chain combines TRBV6-4 with TRBJ1-2; D is unclear. The CDR3 contains 15 residues. The V end lost 4 bases, the J end lost 6 bases, and 18 bases lay between the germline ends. Germline-derived CDR1 and CDR2 are MRHNA and SNTAGT. The CDR3 DNA reads TGTGCCAGCAGTGCGTCGTGGCACCAGGAGGATGGCTACACCTTC. Its translation is CASSASWHQEDGYTF.

The genes are TRBV5-5 and TRBJ2-7, with 8 bases fitting TRBD2. CDR3 length equals 15 residues. CDR1 and CDR2 (germline): SGHKS, YYEKEE (reference sequence). With 3 bases clipped from V and 5 bases from J, the junction kept 10 bases outside the gene matches. The CDR3 coding sequence is TGTGCCAGCAGCTGGGAAAGGGCGCGGGGGGACGAGCAGTACTTC. This sequence encodes CASSWERARGDEQYF.

This clone was observed a few times. The chain uses TRBV9 and TRBJ2-3; D is unresolved. The V gene's germline CDR1 is SGDLS and CDR2 YYNGEE. The V gene lost 0 bases and the J gene lost 3 bases, with 2 bases spanning the gap. The CDR3 runs to 12 residues. For the CDR3, the DNA is TGTGCCAGCAGCGTAGGGACAGATACGCAGTATTTT. Amino acids: CASSVGTDTQYF.

In its sample, this clone was seen once. The chain recombines TRBV14 with TRBJ1-4, with unresolved D. The germline CDR1 and CDR2 sequences are SGHDN and FVKESK. The CDR3 covers 15 residues. The ends were cut back, 0 bases at V and 5 bases at J, with 10 bases in the middle. The CDR3 loop is CASSQEVVGNEKLFF. In DNA form, the CDR3 reads TGTGCCAGCAGCCAAGAGGTAGTGGGGAATGAAAAACTGTTTTTT.

This sequence joins TRBV19 and TRBJ2-7, with a tentative D call TRBD2 (6 bases). With 3 bases removed from V and 3 bases from J, the gap between germline ends came to 9 bases. This CDR3 contains 13 residues. Germline V lookup: CDR1 LNHDA, CDR2 SQIVND (reference sequence). For the CDR3, the DNA is TGTGCCAGTAGTATGGAGGGGTACTACGAGCAGTACTTC. This encodes CASSMEGYYEQYF.

This clone has just one count. The V call is TRBV11-3, the J call TRBJ1-1; D is possibly TRBD1 (5 bases). There are 13 residues in the CDR3. The germline CDR1 and CDR2 sequences are SGHNT and YENEEA. V lost 8 bases, J lost 5 bases, and 15 bases lay in between. The CDR3 nucleotides are TGTGCCAGCGTAGGCAACGGGGGGACTGAAGCTTTCTTT. Translated: CASVGNGGTEAFF.

The V call is TRBV2, the J call TRBJ1-2; D gene uncertain. Trimming stripped 4 bases from V and 3 bases from J, with 18 bases between. The CDR3 runs 16 residues. Germline V gives CDR1 SNHLY, CDR2 FYNNEI. Here the CDR3 DNA reads TGTGCCAGCAGTGGGCTCCAGGTCCCGGGTCACTATGGCTACACCTTC. Encoded protein: CASSGLQVPGHYGYTF.

The chain has TRBV15 and TRBJ2-1; weak D call: TRBD1 (6 bases). The CDR3 length is 14 residues. Germline loops: CDR1 LNHNV, CDR2 YYDKDF (reference sequence). V was trimmed by 5 bases and J by 4 bases, leaving 12 bases between them. The CDR3: CATSSRDTYNEQFF. The CDR3 DNA is TGTGCCACCAGCTCTAGGGACACTTACAATGAGCAGTTCTTC.

V gene TRBV18 combines with J gene TRBJ2-5, with 14 bases identical to TRBD2. Germline trimming cut 6 bases from V and 6 bases from J; bases unmatched to any gene: 12. Looked up from germline, CDR1 is KGHSH and CDR2 is LQKENI. The CDR3 consists of 17 residues. CDR3 region: CASSPRPGLAGEKTQYF. The CDR3 nucleotides read TGTGCCAGCTCTCCAAGGCCGGGACTAGCGGGGGAAAAGACCCAGTACTTC.

The chain is built from TRBV5-1 and TRBJ1-4; possible D gene TRBD1, 6 bases. This CDR3 comprises 15 residues. V lost 0 bases and J 7 bases, leaving 13 bases between the germline ends. Germline CDR1 SGHRS, CDR2 YFSETQ. Here the CDR3 reads CASSLARQEGEKLFF. The CDR3 DNA is TGCGCCAGCAGCTTGGCCAGACAGGAGGGTGAAAAACTGTTTTTT.

This clone was counted a single time. This sequence joins TRBV19 and TRBJ2-7, with 8 bases matching TRBD2. CDR1 and CDR2 from the germline V gene are LNHDA and SQIVND (reference sequence). The V and J ends lost 3 bases and 3 bases, in that order; junction bases with no gene match: 13. This CDR3 is 17 amino acids long. The chain's CDR3 is CASSMMGAGADFYEQYF. Here the CDR3 DNA reads TGTGCCAGTAGTATGATGGGAGCGGGGGCAGATTTCTACGAGCAGTACTTC.

V gene TRBV7-6 combines with J gene TRBJ2-7; D perhaps matches TRBD2 (7 bases). The V gene's germline CDR1 is SGHVS and CDR2 FNYEAQ. V was clipped by 6 bases and J by 0 bases, with 15 bases between them. The CDR3 runs to 15 residues. CDR3 nucleotide sequence: TGTGCCAGCAGTTGGGAGGGGGGAGACTCCTACGAGCAGTACTTC. It yields the protein CASSWEGGDSYEQYF.

This clone was found a few times. This rearrangement joins TRBV7-2 to TRBJ1-6, with no clear D. Trimming took off 5 bases at V and 6 bases at J, with 14 bases between the two ends. The CDR3 covers 15 residues. Per the germline V gene, CDR1 is SGHTA and CDR2 is FQGNSA. The CDR3 reads CASSQRVVRNSPLHF. CDR3 nucleotide sequence: TGTGCCAGCAGCCAACGGGTTGTTCGTAATTCACCCCTCCACTTT. The full variable domain, with the rest looked up from reference TRBV7-2 and TRBJ1-6, is GAGVSQSPSNKVTEKGKDVELRCDPISGHTALYWYRQSLGQGLEFLIYFQGNSAPDKSGLPSDRFSAERTGGSVSTLTIQRTQQEDSAVYLCASSQRVVRNSPLHFGNGTRLTVT.

V usage is TRBV6-4 and J usage is TRBJ2-5; 9 bases are a match to TRBD2. The tail of the sequence fits TRBJ2-7 better, so the J call may be wrong. CDR3 size: 17 residues. Germline V gene sequence: CDR1 MRHNA, CDR2 SNTAGT. CDR3 in DNA: TGTGCCAGCAGACCAATGTCGCCGGCGGGGGGGTCCTACGAGCAGTACTTC. This encodes CASRPMSPAGGSYEQYF.

V usage is TRBV5-1 and J usage is TRBJ1-4; 7 bases align to TRBD1. This CDR3 is built from 15 residues. The germline gives CDR1 SGHRS, CDR2 YFSETQ. Trimming at V came to 1 base and at J to 8 bases, leaving 8 bases not matched to a gene. The CDR3 DNA reads as TGCGCCAGCAGCTTGAGGACAGGATCCAACGAAAAACTGTTTTTT. It encodes CASSLRTGSNEKLFF.

The chain joins TRBV7-8 to TRBJ1-1, with TRBD1 matching 9 bases. The CDR3 is 14 amino acids. In germline, CDR1 is SGHVS, CDR2 FQNEAQ. The trim removed 4 bases at V and 1 base at J, leaving 1 base unmatched. DNA of the CDR3: TGTGCCAGCAGCTGGGGACAGGGGAACACTGAAGCTTTCTTT. It specifies CASSWGQGNTEAFF. The whole variable domain, filled in from reference TRBV7-8 and TRBJ1-1, reads GAGVSQSPRYKVAKRGQDVALRCDPISGHVSLFWYQQALGQGPEFLTYFQNEAQLDKSGLPSDRFFAERPEGSVSTLKIQRTQQEDSAVYLCASSWGQGNTEAFFGQGTRLTVV.

This clone was seen a few times. The chain joins TRBV10-3 to TRBJ1-2, with D unclear. Germline V gene lookup returns CDR1 ENHRY and CDR2 SYGVKD. The CDR3 totals 14 residues. V lost 4 bases, J lost 2 bases, and 11 bases lay in between. CDR3 nucleotides: TGTGCCATCAGTGGACCCTTGGGGAACTATGGCTACACCTTC. It yields the protein CAISGPLGNYGYTF.

The chain uses TRBV6-6 and TRBJ1-3; D is unresolved. This CDR3 is 15 amino acids long. Germline values: CDR1 MNHNY, CDR2 SVGAGI (reference sequence). The V and J ends lost 2 bases and 0 bases respectively, with 8 bases between them. CDR3 loop: CASSYGPISGNTIYF. CDR3 nucleotides: TGTGCCAGCAGTTACGGTCCGATCTCTGGAAACACCATATATTTT.

The CDR3 nucleotides read TGTGCCAGTAGTATCCCTAGCGGGTTAACAGATACGCAGTATTTT. This translates into CASSIPSGLTDTQYF. The chain employs TRBV19 and TRBJ2-3; 8 positions match TRBD2. The V gene end was trimmed by 3 bases and the J gene end by 3 bases; junction bases not matched to a gene: 5. CDR3 length: 15 amino acids. CDR1 and CDR2 (germline): LNHDA, SQIVND (reference sequence).

The chain combines TRBV27 with TRBJ2-1; D not resolved. CDR1 is MNHEY and CDR2 is SMNVEV in the germline V gene (reference sequence). The CDR3 extends over 13 amino acids. V lost 6 bases to trimming and J lost 4 bases, with 10 bases between them. Written as DNA, the CDR3 is TGTGCCAGCAGGCAGGAGCCTTACAATGAGCAGTTCTTC. Its translation: CASRQEPYNEQFF.

This clone was seen a single time. The J gene is TRBJ1-1, the V gene TRBV2; tentative D call: TRBD1 (5 bases). V lost 6 bases and J lost 1, with 15 bases in between. The CDR3 extends over 15 amino acids. CDR1 and CDR2 (germline): SNHLY, FYNNEI. The CDR3 DNA is TGTGCCAGCAGAGCTTCGCAGGGTTGGAACACTGAAGCTTTCTTT. Its protein product is CASRASQGWNTEAFF.

V is TRBV9 and J is TRBJ2-7; D tentatively reads TRBD1 or TRBD2 (5 bases each). The CDR3 totals 13 residues. Germline loops: CDR1 SGDLS, CDR2 YYNGEE. Trimming stripped 2 bases from V and 3 bases from J, with 9 bases between. This chain's CDR3 is CASSVGPNYEQYF. For the CDR3, the DNA is TGTGCCAGCAGCGTGGGACCGAACTACGAGCAGTACTTC.

The chain has TRBV7-8 and TRBJ2-6, with 7 bases matching TRBD2. CDR1 is SGHVS, CDR2 FQNEAQ, per germline. The CDR3 runs to 18 residues. J gave up 0 bases and V 0 bases, and 5 bases lay outside the gene matches. CDR3 sequence: CASSLAGLDFSGANVLTF. DNA of the CDR3: TGTGCCAGCAGCTTAGCAGGACTAGATTTCTCTGGGGCCAACGTCCTGACTTTC. Complete variable domain (other parts from reference TRBV7-8 and TRBJ2-6): GAGVSQSPRYKVAKRGQDVALRCDPISGHVSLFWYQQALGQGPEFLTYFQNEAQLDKSGLPSDRFFAERPEGSVSTLKIQRTQQEDSAVYLCASSLAGLDFSGANVLTFGAGSRLTVL.

V usage is TRBV7-3 and J usage is TRBJ2-3; D not resolved. Trimming cost V 4 bases and J 3 bases, with 11 bases left between them. Germline V gene data show CDR1 as SGHTA and CDR2 as FQGTGA. The CDR3 loop spans 14 amino acids. In DNA, the CDR3 is TGTGCCAGCAGCTCCCGTGGGCGGACAGATACGCAGTATTTT. Translation: CASSSRGRTDTQYF.

The chain joins TRBV29-1 to TRBJ1-2, with a weak D call TRBD1 (5 bases). Trimming took off 4 bases at V and 8 bases at J, with 14 bases between the two ends. This CDR3 spans 12 amino acids. Germline V lookup: CDR1 SQVTM, CDR2 ANQGSEA. CDR3 in amino acids: CSVVRRVGGYTF. DNA for the CDR3: TGCAGCGTTGTCCGCAGGGTCGGCGGCTACACCTTC.

The chain has TRBV7-7 and TRBJ2-5, with a tentative D call TRBD2 (5 bases). The germline V and J ends were trimmed by 5 bases and 5 bases, with 15 bases remaining between them. Germline V lookup: CDR1 SSHAT, CDR2 FNYEAQ (reference sequence). The length of the CDR3 is 14 residues. CDR3 nucleotide sequence: TGTGCCAGCAGCCCGTATAGCGTGGGGGAGACCCAGTACTTC. Amino acids: CASSPYSVGETQYF.